The entry below gives a single T cell receptor (beta chain) sequence along with its context. The sample comes from a study of blood T cell repertoires in COVID-19. Germline V CDR1 and CDR2: SGHVS, FQNEAQ. The CDR3 runs 15 residues. V was shortened by 1 base and J by 7 bases, with 13 bases between the two germline ends. Sequencing used immunoSEQ multiplex PCR; TCRdb keeps in-frame clones, though not all of them. The repertoire has fewer than 150,000 clones, 70% to 85% of them found once; the top ten carry approximately 9%. This chain uses TRBV7-8 with TRBJ2-2; tentatively, D is TRBD2 (6 bases). The sequenced sample was peripheral blood. This TCR derives from an elderly woman in a cohort sampled during active or convalescent COVID-19. CDR3 sequence reads: CASSLEGGDVGELFF. The CDR3 DNA reads TGTGCCAGCAGCTTAGAAGGCGGGGATGTCGGGGAGCTGTTTTTT.